This T cell receptor (beta chain) originates from a study of blood T cell repertoires in COVID-19. Germline CDR1 is KGHDR and CDR2 is SFDVKD. The CDR3 is 12 amino acids. V was trimmed by 4 bases and J by 2 bases, leaving 4 bases between them. Repertoires were generated with immunoSEQ multiplex PCR, while TCRdb's copy carries only in-frame clones and drops some. The sample lists 100,000 to 120,000 clones, 80% to 90% occurring once. Sequencing was done on a sample of peripheral blood. The TCR originated in a woman in her sixties with acute or convalescent COVID-19. The chain employs TRBV24-1 and TRBJ1-2; D gene unclear. The CDR3 sequence: CATSEQNYGYTF. CDR3 nucleotides: TGTGCCACCAGTGAACAGAACTATGGCTACACCTTC.